This T cell receptor beta chain appears in the sequencing data of a study of cytomegalovirus exposure and HLA in healthy donors. V dropped 4 bases and J dropped 4 bases, with 11 bases sitting between them. The CDR3 is 13 residues long. CDR1 and CDR2 (germline): SGHTS, YDEGEE. Study-level findings and limits: Cytomegalovirus association was assigned to about 150 TCR beta chains.

On this clone itself: Its antigen is not known.

Both 60 Vbeta primers and 13 Jbeta primers went into the PCR. Clones were read by immunoSEQ multiplex PCR, and TCRdb kept only the in-frame ones, dropping some. The top ten clones hold roughly 0.5% of a sample with around 140,000 clones, approximately 88% of them seen once. This sequence was found in a woman in her thirties or forties in good health and CMV-seronegative. Source material: PBMCs. The V gene is TRBV5-8, the J gene TRBJ2-5; D uncertain. The CDR3 region has the DNA TGTGCCAGCAGCCACCGGAGTGGAGAGACCCAGTACTTC. It codes for CASSHRSGETQYF.